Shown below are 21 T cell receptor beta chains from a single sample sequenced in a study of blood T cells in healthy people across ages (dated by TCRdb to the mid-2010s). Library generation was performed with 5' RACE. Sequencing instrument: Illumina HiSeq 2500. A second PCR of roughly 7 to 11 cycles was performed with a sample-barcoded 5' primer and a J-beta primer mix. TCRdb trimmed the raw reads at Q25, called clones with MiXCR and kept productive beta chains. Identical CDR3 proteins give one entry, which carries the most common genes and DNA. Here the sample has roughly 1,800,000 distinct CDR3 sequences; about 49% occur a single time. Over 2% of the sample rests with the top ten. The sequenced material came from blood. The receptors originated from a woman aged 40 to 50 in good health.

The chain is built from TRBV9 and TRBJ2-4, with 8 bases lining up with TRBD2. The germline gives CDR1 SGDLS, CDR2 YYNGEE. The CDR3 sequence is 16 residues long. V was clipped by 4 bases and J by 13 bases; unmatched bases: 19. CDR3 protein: CASSLRGSGGNNEQYF. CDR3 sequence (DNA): TGTGCCAGCAGCCTTCGGGGCAGCGGGGGCAACAATGAGCAGTACTTC.

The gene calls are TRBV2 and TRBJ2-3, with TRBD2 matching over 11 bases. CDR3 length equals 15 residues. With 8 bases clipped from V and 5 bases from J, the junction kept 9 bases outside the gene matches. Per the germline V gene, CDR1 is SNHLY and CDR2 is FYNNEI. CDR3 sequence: CASRNLAGGQDTQYF. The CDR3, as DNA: TGTGCCAGCCGTAACTTAGCGGGGGGGCAAGATACGCAGTATTTT.

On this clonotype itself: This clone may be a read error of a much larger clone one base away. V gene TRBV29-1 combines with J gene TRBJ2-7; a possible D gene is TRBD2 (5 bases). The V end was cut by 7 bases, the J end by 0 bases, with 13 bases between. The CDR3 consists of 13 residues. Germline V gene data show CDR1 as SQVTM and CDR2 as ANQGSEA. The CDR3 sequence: CSGAGLFSYEQYF. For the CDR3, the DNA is TGCAGCGGCGCTGGACTCTTCTCCTACGAGCAGTACTTC.

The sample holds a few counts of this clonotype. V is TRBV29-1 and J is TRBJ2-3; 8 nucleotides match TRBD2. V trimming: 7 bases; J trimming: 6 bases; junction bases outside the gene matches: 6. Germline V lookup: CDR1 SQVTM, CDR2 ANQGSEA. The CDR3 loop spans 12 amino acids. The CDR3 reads CSAGTRPDTQYF. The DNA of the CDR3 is TGCAGCGCCGGGACTAGGCCGGATACGCAGTATTTT.

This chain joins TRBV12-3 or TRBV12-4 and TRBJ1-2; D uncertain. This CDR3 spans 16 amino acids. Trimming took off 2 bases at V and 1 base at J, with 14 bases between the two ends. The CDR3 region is CASSLMVGSYNYGYTF. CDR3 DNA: TGTGCCAGCAGTTTAATGGTGGGGAGTTATAACTATGGCTACACCTTC.

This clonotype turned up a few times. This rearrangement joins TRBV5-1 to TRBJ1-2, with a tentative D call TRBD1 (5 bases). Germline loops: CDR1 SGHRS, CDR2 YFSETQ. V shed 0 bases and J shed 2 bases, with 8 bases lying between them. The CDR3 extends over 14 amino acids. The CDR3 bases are TGCGCCAGCAGCTTGGACAGGATGAACTATGGCTACACCTTC. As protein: CASSLDRMNYGYTF. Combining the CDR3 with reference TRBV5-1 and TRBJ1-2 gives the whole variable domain KAGVTQTPRYLIKTRGQQVTLSCSPISGHRSVSWYQQTPGQGLQFLFEYFSETQRNKGNFPGRFSGRQFSNSRSEMNVSTLELGDSALYLCASSLDRMNYGYTFGSGTRLTVV.

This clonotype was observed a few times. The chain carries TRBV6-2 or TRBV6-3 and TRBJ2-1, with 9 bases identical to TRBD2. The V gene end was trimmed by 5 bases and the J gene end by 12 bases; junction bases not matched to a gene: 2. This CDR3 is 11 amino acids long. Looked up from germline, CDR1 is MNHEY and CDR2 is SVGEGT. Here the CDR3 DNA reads TGTGCCAGCAGTAATAGCGGGGGGCAGTTCTTC. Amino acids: CASSNSGGQFF.

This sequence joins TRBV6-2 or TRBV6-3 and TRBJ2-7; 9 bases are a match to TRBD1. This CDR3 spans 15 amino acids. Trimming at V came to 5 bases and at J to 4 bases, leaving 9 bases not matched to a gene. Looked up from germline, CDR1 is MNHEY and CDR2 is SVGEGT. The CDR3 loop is CASSPGGTGMYEQYF. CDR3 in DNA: TGTGCCAGCAGTCCCGGGGGGACAGGGATGTACGAGCAGTACTTC.

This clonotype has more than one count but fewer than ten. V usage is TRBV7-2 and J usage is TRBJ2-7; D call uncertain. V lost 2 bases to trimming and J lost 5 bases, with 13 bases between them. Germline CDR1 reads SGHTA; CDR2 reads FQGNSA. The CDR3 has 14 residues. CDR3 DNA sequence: TGTGCCAGCAGCTTAAGTCCGGGTATAGACGAGCAGTACTTC. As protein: CASSLSPGIDEQYF.

The CDR3 bases are TGTGCCAGCCGACAGGCGCCTAACTCCTACAATGAGCAGTTCTTC. The encoded protein is CASRQAPNSYNEQFF. The chain recombines TRBV4-2 with TRBJ2-1; D may be TRBD1 (6 bases). The CDR3 is made up of 15 amino acids. Between the trimmed V and J ends, which lost 8 bases and 0 bases, there was a span of 14 bases. Looked up from germline, CDR1 is LGHNA and CDR2 is YNFKEQ.

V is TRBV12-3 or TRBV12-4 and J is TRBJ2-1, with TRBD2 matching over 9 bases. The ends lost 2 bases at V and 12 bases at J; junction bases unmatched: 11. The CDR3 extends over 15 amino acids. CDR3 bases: TGTGCCAGCAGTTTAAGGAGCGGGGGGTCCGGAATGCAGTTCTTC. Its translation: CASSLRSGGSGMQFF.

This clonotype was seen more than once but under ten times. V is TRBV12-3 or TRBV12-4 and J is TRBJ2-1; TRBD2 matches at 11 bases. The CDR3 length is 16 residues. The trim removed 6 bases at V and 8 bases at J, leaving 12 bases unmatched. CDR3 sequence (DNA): TGTGCCAGCAGCTCCCCGTGGGTTAGCGGGGGGGATGAGCAGTTCTTC. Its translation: CASSSPWVSGGDEQFF.

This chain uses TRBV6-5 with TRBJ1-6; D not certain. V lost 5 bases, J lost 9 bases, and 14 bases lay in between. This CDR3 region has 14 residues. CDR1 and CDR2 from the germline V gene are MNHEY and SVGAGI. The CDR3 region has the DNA TGTGCCAGCAGTCAAGACATGACCGGTTCACCCCTCCACTTT. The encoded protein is CASSQDMTGSPLHF.

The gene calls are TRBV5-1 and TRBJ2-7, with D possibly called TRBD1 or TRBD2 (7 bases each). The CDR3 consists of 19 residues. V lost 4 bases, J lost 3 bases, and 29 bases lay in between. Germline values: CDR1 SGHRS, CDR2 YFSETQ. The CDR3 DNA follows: TGCGCCAGCAGCGCCCAGGACCTAAACAGCGGGACAGATATCTACGAGCAGTACTTC. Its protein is CASSAQDLNSGTDIYEQYF.

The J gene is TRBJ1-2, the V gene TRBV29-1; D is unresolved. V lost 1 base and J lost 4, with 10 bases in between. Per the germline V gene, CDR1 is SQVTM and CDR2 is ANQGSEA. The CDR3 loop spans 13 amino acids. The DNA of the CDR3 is TGCAGCGTTGAAGCATCCGGCATCTATGGCTACACCTTC. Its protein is CSVEASGIYGYTF. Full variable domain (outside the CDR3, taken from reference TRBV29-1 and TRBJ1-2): SAVISQKPSRDICQRGTSLTIQCQVDSQVTMMFWYRQQPGQSLTLIATANQGSEATYESGFVIDKFPISRPNLTFSTLTVSNMSPEDSSIYLCSVEASGIYGYTFGSGTRLTVV.

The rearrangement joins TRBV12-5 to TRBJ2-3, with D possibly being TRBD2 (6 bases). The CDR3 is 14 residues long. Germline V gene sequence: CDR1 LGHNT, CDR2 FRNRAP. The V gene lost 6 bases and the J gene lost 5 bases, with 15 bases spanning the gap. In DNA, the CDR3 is TGTGCTAGTGGCCTTAGCGGTACCGGAGATACGCAGTATTTT. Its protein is CASGLSGTGDTQYF. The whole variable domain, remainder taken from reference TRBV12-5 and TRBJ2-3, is DARVTQTPRHKVTEMGQEVTMRCQPILGHNTVFWYRQTMMQGLELLAYFRNRAPLDDSGMPKDRFSAEMPDATLATLKIQPSEPRDSAVYFCASGLSGTGDTQYFGPGTRLTVL.

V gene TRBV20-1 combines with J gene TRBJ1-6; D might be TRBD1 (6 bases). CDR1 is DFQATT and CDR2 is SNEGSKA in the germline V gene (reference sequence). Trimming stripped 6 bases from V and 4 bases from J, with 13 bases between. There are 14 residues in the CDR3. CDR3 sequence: CSARGAGYNSPLHF. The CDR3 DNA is TGCAGTGCCCGGGGGGCCGGATATAATTCACCCCTCCACTTT.

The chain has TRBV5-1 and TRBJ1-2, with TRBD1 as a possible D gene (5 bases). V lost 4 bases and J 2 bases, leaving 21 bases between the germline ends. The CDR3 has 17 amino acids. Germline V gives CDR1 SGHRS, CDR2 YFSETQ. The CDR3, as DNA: TGCGCCAGCAGCGCGGGACTCCTTGACCTGACGAACTATGGCTACACCTTC. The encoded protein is CASSAGLLDLTNYGYTF.

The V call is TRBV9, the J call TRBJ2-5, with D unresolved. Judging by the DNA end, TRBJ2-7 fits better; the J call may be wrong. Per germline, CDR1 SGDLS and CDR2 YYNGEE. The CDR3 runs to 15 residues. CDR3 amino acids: CASSVGRPDLYEQYF. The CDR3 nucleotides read TGTGCCAGCAGCGTAGGCAGGCCTGACCTCTACGAGCAGTACTTC.

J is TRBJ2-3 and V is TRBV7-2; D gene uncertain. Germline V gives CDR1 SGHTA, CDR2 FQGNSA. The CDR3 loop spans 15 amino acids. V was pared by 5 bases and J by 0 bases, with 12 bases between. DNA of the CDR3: TGTGCCAGCAGCCCCGTAGGGTCTAGCACAGATACGCAGTATTTT. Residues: CASSPVGSSTDTQYF.

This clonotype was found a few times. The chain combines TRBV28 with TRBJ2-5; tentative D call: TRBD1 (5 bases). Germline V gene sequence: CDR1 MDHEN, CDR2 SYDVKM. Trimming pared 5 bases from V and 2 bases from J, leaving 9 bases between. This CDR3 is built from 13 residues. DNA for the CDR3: TGTGCCAGCAGTGCCTCAGGGCAAGAGACCCAGTACTTC. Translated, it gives CASSASGQETQYF. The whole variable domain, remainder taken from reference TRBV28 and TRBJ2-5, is DVKVTQSSRYLVKRTGEKVFLECVQDMDHENMFWYRQDPGLGLRLIYFSYDVKMKEKGDIPEGYSVSREKKERFSLILESASTNQTSMYLCASSASGQETQYFGPGTRLLVL.